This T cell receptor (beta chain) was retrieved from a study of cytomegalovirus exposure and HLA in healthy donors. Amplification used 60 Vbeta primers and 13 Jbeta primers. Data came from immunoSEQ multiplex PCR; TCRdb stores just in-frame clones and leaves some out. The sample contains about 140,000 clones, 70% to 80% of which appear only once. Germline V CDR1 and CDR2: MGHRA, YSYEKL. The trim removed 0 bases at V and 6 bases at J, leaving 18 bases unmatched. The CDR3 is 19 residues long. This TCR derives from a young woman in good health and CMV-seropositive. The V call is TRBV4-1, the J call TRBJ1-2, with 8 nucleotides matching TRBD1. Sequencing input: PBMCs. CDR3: CASSQDALGPLQGAHGYTF. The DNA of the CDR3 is TGCGCCAGCAGCCAAGATGCTTTAGGACCACTTCAGGGGGCCCATGGCTACACCTTC.